This TCR beta chain was observed in a study of PD-1 blockade in classical Hodgkin lymphoma. Time point in this sample: newly diagnosed, previously untreated cHL patient sample. With magnetic negative selection, CD4+ T cells were purified from PBMCs that had been thawed. Comparison came from newly diagnosed, untreated classical Hodgkin lymphoma PBMCs. V lost 7 bases to trimming and J lost 1 base, with 11 bases between them. From germline, CDR1 is SGHRS and CDR2 YFSETQ. The CDR3 extends over 14 amino acids. TCRdb keeps only in-frame clones here, not all; method: immunoSEQ multiplex PCR. The data hold more than 15,000 clones, with around 83% observed a single time. Comment on this clone: Its antigen is unknown.

Broader study findings: Lower baseline TCR diversity was reported for newly diagnosed patients than for healthy donors. Underlying causes for the observed repertoire differences were not defined, possibly disease activity or prior therapy.

The chain uses TRBV5-1 and TRBJ2-2, with D maybe TRBD1 (6 bases). The receptor's source is a human donor with classical Hodgkin lymphoma. Sequenced input: CD4+ T cells from blood. CDR3 sequence reads: CASRRDMNTGELFF. The CDR3 DNA is TGCGCCAGCCGCCGGGACATGAACACCGGGGAGCTGTTTTTT. The full variable domain, in which reference TRBV5-1 and TRBJ2-2 provide the parts outside the CDR3, is KAGVTQTPRYLIKTRGQQVTLSCSPISGHRSVSWYQQTPGQGLQFLFEYFSETQRNKGNFPGRFSGRQFSNSRSEMNVSTLELGDSALYLCASRRDMNTGELFFGEGSRLTVL.